This T cell receptor beta chain emerged from a study of blood T cells in healthy people across ages. PBMCs numbering at least 7 million were isolated per sample. Findings and caveats of the study: TCR beta diversity correlated strongly with naive T cell percentage.

For the second PCR, which ran for roughly 7 to 11 cycles, a sample-barcoded 5' primer and a J-beta primer mix were used. MiXCR was run by TCRdb on the 5' RACE reads, yielding one entry per CDR3 protein. The table shows 700,000 or so distinct CDR3 sequences, with around 38% occurring only once. The CDR3 consists of 15 residues. V was shortened by 2 bases and J by 5 bases, with 15 bases between the two germline ends. Germline loops: CDR1 MNHEY, CDR2 SVGEGT. This clonotype was recorded many times. What it binds is not known. Sequenced material: blood. The rearrangement uses TRBV6-2 or TRBV6-3 and TRBJ2-5, with D perhaps matching TRBD1 or TRBD2 (6 bases each). The receptor was derived from an elderly man in good health. Here the CDR3 reads CASSYAGGLMETQYF. The DNA for the CDR3 is TGTGCCAGCAGTTACGCCGGGGGCCTGATGGAGACCCAGTACTTC.